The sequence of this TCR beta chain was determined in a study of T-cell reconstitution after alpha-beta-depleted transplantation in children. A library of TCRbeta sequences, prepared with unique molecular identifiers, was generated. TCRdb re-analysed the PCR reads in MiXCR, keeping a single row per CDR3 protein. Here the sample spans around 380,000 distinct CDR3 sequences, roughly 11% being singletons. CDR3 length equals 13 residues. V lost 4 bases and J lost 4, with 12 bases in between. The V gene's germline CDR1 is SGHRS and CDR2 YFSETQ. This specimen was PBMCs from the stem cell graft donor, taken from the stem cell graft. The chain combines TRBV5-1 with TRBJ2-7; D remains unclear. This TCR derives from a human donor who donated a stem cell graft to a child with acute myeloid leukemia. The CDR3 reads CASSLLLGYEQYF. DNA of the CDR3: TGCGCCAGCAGCCTTTTGCTGGGGTACGAGCAGTACTTC.